This T cell receptor beta chain was sequenced during a study of graft-versus-host responses after intestinal transplantation. Study-wide context: Recipients underwent multivisceral, liver-intestinal, or isolated intestinal transplants.

The protocol was immunoSEQ multiplex PCR, while the TCRdb copy is restricted to in-frame clones and leaves out a portion. The sample has tens of thousands of clones, about 94% seen once. This clone was counted a single time. What it recognizes is unknown. J gave up 0 bases and V 3 bases, and 2 bases lay outside the gene matches. This CDR3 is 16 amino acids long. Germline CDR1 reads SGDLS; CDR2 reads YYNGEE. The material was unstimulated CD8+ T cells sorted from spleen or lymph node cells, obtained before intestinal transplant. This TCR came from a human donor who received an intestinal transplant. The chain recombines TRBV9 with TRBJ2-3; 12 nucleotides agree with TRBD2. Written as DNA, the CDR3 is TGTGCCAGCAGCGCAGGGACTAGCGGGAGCACAGATACGCAGTATTTT. The encoded protein is CASSAGTSGSTDTQYF.